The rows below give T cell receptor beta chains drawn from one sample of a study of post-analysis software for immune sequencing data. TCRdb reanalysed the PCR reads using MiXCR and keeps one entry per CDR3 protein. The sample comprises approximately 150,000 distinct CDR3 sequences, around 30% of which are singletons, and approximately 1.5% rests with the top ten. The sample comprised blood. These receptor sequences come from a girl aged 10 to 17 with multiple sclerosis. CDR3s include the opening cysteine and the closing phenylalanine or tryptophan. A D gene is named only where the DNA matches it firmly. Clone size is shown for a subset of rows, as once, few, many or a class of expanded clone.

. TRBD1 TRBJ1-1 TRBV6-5 TGTGCCAGCAGGAAGGGGCAGGGGGCGGCTGAAGCTTTCTTT CASRKGQGAAEAFF
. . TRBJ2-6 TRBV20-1 TGCAGTGCTATAAGACAGTTTGGGACTGGGGCCAACGTCCTGACTTTC CSAIRQFGTGANVLTF
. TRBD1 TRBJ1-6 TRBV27 TGTGCCAGCAGTTCGACAGGGGATTTTCGTAATTCACCCCTCCACTTT CASSSTGDFRNSPLHF
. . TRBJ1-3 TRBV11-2 TGTGCCAGCGGCTTAGATCGTGAAGCCTCGAGGATCTCTGGAAACACCATATATTTT CASGLDREASRISGNTIYF
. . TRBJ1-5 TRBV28 TGTGCCAGCACCGAGCACCGTGGGGGCAATCAGCCCCAGCATTTT CASTEHRGGNQPQHF
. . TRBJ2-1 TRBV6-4 TGTGCCAGCAGTGACAAATCCTACAATGAGCAGTTCTTC CASSDKSYNEQFF
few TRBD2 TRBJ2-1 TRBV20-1 TGCAGTGCTAGTTACTTGCGGGGGGATGAGCAGTTCTTC CSASYLRGDEQFF
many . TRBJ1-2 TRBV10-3 TGTGCCATCAGCCGGGACATGGGCGACCTGGGCTACACCTTC CAISRDMGDLGYTF
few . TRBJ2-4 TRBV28 TGTGCCAGCAGTCAAGAGCCTCTAGCCAAAAACATTCAGTACTTC CASSQEPLAKNIQYF
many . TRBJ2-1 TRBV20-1 TGCAGTGCTAGAGATTCGGATTCCTACAATGAGCAGTTCTTC CSARDSDSYNEQFF
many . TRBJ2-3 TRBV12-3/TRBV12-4 TGTGCCAGCAGTATAGGGACCGACCCAGATACGCAGTATTTT CASSIGTDPDTQYF
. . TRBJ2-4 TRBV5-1 TGCGCCAGCAGCTTTGAAGGGGCAGGAAACATTCAGTACTTC CASSFEGAGNIQYF
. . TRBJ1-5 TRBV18 TGTGCCAGCTCACGGGGGACCCCCGATCAGCCCCAGCATTTT CASSRGTPDQPQHF
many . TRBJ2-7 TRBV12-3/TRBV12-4 TGTGCCAGCAGTTTACGGCTAGGTAACGACGAGCAGTACTTC CASSLRLGNDEQYF
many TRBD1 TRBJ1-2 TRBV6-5 TGTGCCAGCAACCCAGGACAGGGCGGCTACACCTTC CASNPGQGGYTF
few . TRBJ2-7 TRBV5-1 TGCGCCAGCAGCCCAATTTCGAGCTACGAGCAGTACTTC CASSPISSYEQYF
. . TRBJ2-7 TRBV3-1 TGTGCCAGCAGCCAAGTCTTCAGGTACGGAACCTACGAGCAGTACTTC CASSQVFRYGTYEQYF
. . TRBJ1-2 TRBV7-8 TGTGCCAGCAGCCCCCGGGACCCGGTAACTTATGGCTACACCTTC CASSPRDPVTYGYTF
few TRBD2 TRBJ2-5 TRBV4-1 TGCGCCAGCAGTTCGTTGAGCGGGACTAACAATGAGCAGTACTTC CASSSLSGTNNEQYF
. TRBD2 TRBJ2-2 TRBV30 TGTGCCTGGAGGCGACCGGGACTAGTTGTCGGGGAGCTGTTTTTT CAWRRPGLVVGELFF
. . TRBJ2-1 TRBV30 TGTGCCTGGAGTGCTTCAGGGAGTGGTGAGCAGTTCTTC CAWSASGSGEQFF
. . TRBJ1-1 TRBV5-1 TGCGCCAGCAGCTTGGCCACTGGAGGGTTTGAAGCTTTCTTT CASSLATGGFEAFF
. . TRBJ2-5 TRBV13 TGTGCCAGCAGCGTGGACGGATCACTCCAAGAGACCCAGTACTTC CASSVDGSLQETQYF
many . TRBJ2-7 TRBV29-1 TGCAGCGTTGGGGCTGGCGAGCAGTACTTC CSVGAGEQYF
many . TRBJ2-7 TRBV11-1 TGTGCCAGCAGCTTAGGGGTTGGGACTGACCTCTCCTACGAGCAGTACTTC CASSLGVGTDLSYEQYF
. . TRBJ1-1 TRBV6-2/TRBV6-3 TGTGCCAGCAGTTGGGGAGTTGGCACTGAAGCTTTCTTT CASSWGVGTEAFF
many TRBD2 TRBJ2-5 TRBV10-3 TGTGCCATCAGGACTAGCGGTCAAGAGACCCAGTACTTC CAIRTSGQETQYF
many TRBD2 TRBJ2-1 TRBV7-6 TGTGCCAGCAGCTTATTAGGCGGGGAGGGACCCTACAATGAGCAGTTCTTC CASSLLGGEGPYNEQFF